The 29 T cell receptor beta chains below all came from one sample that was sequenced in a study of long-term antiretroviral therapy in people with HIV. Version v3.0 of the immunoSEQ assay ran at survey level. This table comes from immunoSEQ multiplex PCR, and its TCRdb copy is limited to in-frame clones, with some not included. The sample has over 30,000 clones, 79% seen once. Material: unsorted PBMCs, obtained 1.9 years after starting antiretroviral therapy. Receptor source: a man between 18 and 35 years old with HIV.

This clone turned up a few times. CDR3 protein: CASSFFVFQGRGYNSPLHF. The CDR3 DNA sequence: TGTGCCAGCAGTTTCTTTGTATTCCAGGGGCGCGGGTATAATTCACCCCTCCACTTT. The chain combines TRBV27 with TRBJ1-6, with D maybe TRBD1 (6 bases). The ends were cut back, 3 bases at V and 4 bases at J, with 22 bases in the middle. CDR3 size: 19 residues. CDR1 and CDR2 (germline): MNHEY, SMNVEV (reference sequence).

The chain has TRBV10-2 and TRBJ2-5; a possible D gene is TRBD2 (6 bases). CDR3 length: 14 residues. Germline V lookup: CDR1 WSHSY, CDR2 SAAADI. V gave up 8 bases and J gave up 1 base, with 14 bases separating them. This CDR3 reads CASRERVLQETQYF. CDR3 nucleotides: TGCGCCAGCCGCGAGCGGGTCCTCCAAGAGACCCAGTACTTC.

CDR3 in amino acids: CASSQSGGARGYTF. Here the CDR3 DNA reads TGTGCCAGCAGCCAATCGGGGGGGGCGCGAGGCTACACCTTC. The chain employs TRBV16 and TRBJ1-2; tentatively, D is TRBD1 (6 bases). CDR3 size: 14 residues. V was shortened by 0 bases and J by 8 bases, with 13 bases between the two germline ends. CDR1 KGHSY and CDR2 FQNENV come from the germline V gene.

The CDR3 sequence: CASSLGSSGANVLTF. The CDR3 bases are TGCGCCAGCAGCTTGGGGTCTTCTGGGGCCAACGTCCTGACTTTC. The V gene is TRBV5-1, the J gene TRBJ2-6; D remains unclear. The CDR3 consists of 15 residues. Germline CDR1 and CDR2: SGHRS and YFSETQ. V shed 0 bases and J shed 1 base, with 5 bases lying between them.

The chain carries TRBV5-6 and TRBJ1-6; TRBD1 is a possible D gene (6 bases). Trimming shortened V by 4 bases and J by 10 bases, and 15 bases separated the two germline ends. The V gene's germline CDR1 is SGHDT and CDR2 YYEEEE. The CDR3 has 14 amino acids. The CDR3 sequence: CASSMDSLRSPLHF. CDR3 nucleotide sequence: TGTGCCAGCAGCATGGACAGTCTTCGGTCACCCCTCCACTTT.

The chain has TRBV15 and TRBJ2-5; D remains ambiguous. V was shortened by 0 bases and J by 5 bases, with 4 bases between the two germline ends. CDR1 and CDR2 from the germline V gene are LNHNV and YYDKDF (reference sequence). CDR3 length equals 12 residues. Here the CDR3 DNA reads TGTGCCACCAGCAGAGATGAGGAGACCCAGTACTTC. Its translation is CATSRDEETQYF.

The chain couples TRBV7-2 to TRBJ1-2, with D possibly TRBD1 on 5 matching bases. Germline V gene data show CDR1 as SGHTA and CDR2 as FQGNSA. V lost 5 bases and J 1 base, leaving 14 bases between the germline ends. The CDR3 covers 15 residues. The DNA for the CDR3 is TGTGCCAGCAGCCCAAGGGGAGGGGATAACTATGGCTACACCTTC. This sequence encodes CASSPRGGDNYGYTF.

The DNA for the CDR3 is TGTGCCAGTAGTATGGGCGTAGACTTATACGAGCAGTACTTC. It encodes CASSMGVDLYEQYF. The chain is built from TRBV19 and TRBJ2-7; the D is unclear. Germline V gives CDR1 LNHDA, CDR2 SQIVND (reference sequence). There are 14 residues in the CDR3. V lost 3 bases to trimming and J lost 4 bases, with 13 bases between them.

The rearrangement uses TRBV19 and TRBJ1-5, with D possibly matching TRBD1 (5 bases). Trimming took off 6 bases at V and 2 bases at J, with 14 bases between the two ends. The CDR3 runs to 15 residues. Germline V gives CDR1 LNHDA, CDR2 SQIVND (reference sequence). The CDR3 here is CASRWGDLGNQPQHF. The CDR3 coding sequence is TGTGCCAGTAGGTGGGGGGATCTTGGCAATCAGCCCCAGCATTTT.

The rearrangement links TRBV2 to TRBJ1-3; D is unclear. This CDR3 contains 13 residues. The germline V gene has CDR1 SNHLY and CDR2 FYNNEI. The V and J ends lost 6 bases and 2 bases respectively, with 8 bases between them. This chain's CDR3 is CASRMGAGNTIYF. The CDR3 region has the DNA TGTGCCAGCAGAATGGGAGCTGGAAACACCATATATTTT.

The J gene is TRBJ1-2, the V gene TRBV29-1; 8 bases agree with TRBD1. Germline V gene sequence: CDR1 SQVTM, CDR2 ANQGSEA. J was trimmed by 2 bases and V by 4 bases; bases with no gene match: 6. This CDR3 is 14 amino acids long. The CDR3 DNA is TGCAGCGTTGGGGAACAGGGGGGGAACTATGGCTACACCTTC. Its translation is CSVGEQGGNYGYTF.

This rearrangement joins TRBV4-1 to TRBJ1-4; D is ambiguous. Trimming stripped 2 bases from V and 11 bases from J, with 12 bases between. The CDR3 sequence is 13 residues long. From germline, CDR1 is MGHRA and CDR2 YSYEKL. The CDR3 region is CASSQSPLRKLFF. CDR3 sequence (DNA): TGCGCCAGCAGCCAATCCCCACTTAGGAAACTGTTTTTT.

The V gene is TRBV4-1, the J gene TRBJ1-4; no reliable D call. This CDR3 is built from 13 residues. Trimming stripped 5 bases from V and 5 bases from J, with 9 bases between. CDR1 and CDR2 (germline): MGHRA, YSYEKL. CDR3 sequence (DNA): TGCGCCAGCAGCTGGTTTGAAAATGAAAAACTGTTTTTT. Translation: CASSWFENEKLFF.

The CDR3 DNA is TGTGCCAGCAGCTTGGAAGGGACAGAGGGTTCACCCCTCCACTTT. This gives the protein CASSLEGTEGSPLHF. V gene TRBV5-4 combines with J gene TRBJ1-6, with TRBD1 identical over 7 bases. Germline values: CDR1 SGHNT, CDR2 YYREEE (reference sequence). CDR3 length equals 15 residues. The ends lost 0 bases at V and 9 bases at J; junction bases unmatched: 6.

The chain is built from TRBV19 and TRBJ2-3, with TRBD1 identical over 9 bases. V lost 4 bases, J lost 9 bases, and 11 bases stayed unmatched. The CDR3 extends over 15 amino acids. In germline, CDR1 is LNHDA, CDR2 SQIVND (reference sequence). CDR3 region: CASSNLARDRDTQYF. The CDR3 DNA follows: TGTGCCAGTAGTAATCTCGCCCGGGACAGGGACACGCAGTATTTT.

This clone has just a few counts. This chain connects TRBV2 to TRBJ1-6, with D unresolved. CDR1 is SNHLY, CDR2 FYNNEI, per germline. V lost 3 bases and J lost 6, with 15 bases in between. The CDR3 has 16 residues. The CDR3 nucleotides are TGTGCCAGCAGTGACTCGGCCCGGGTGGGTAATTCACCCCTCCACTTT. Its translation is CASSDSARVGNSPLHF.

The gene calls are TRBV2 and TRBJ1-5; tentative D call: TRBD1 (6 bases). This CDR3 has 16 residues. Germline V gene lookup returns CDR1 SNHLY and CDR2 FYNNEI. Trimming took off 2 bases at V and 3 bases at J, with 14 bases between the two ends. The chain's CDR3 is CASSEQGLGNNQPQHF. CDR3 DNA sequence: TGTGCCAGCAGTGAACAGGGGTTAGGTAACAATCAGCCCCAGCATTTT.

This clone was observed once. The V and J genes are TRBV5-6 and TRBJ2-2; 11 bases map to TRBD2. The CDR3 runs 15 residues. V was pared by 6 bases and J by 4 bases, with 5 bases of the junction left unmatched. Germline-derived CDR1 and CDR2 are SGHDT and YYEEEE. The CDR3 nucleotides are TGTGCCAGCAATAGCGGGGGGGCGTTCACCGGGGAGCTGTTTTTT. Protein product: CASNSGGAFTGELFF.

The chain carries TRBV7-8 and TRBJ1-1; D might be TRBD1 (6 bases). The CDR3 is 16 residues long. Per germline, CDR1 SGHVS and CDR2 FQNEAQ. V dropped 4 bases and J dropped 0 bases, with 15 bases sitting between them. The CDR3 is CASSSPPGQLNTEAFF. The CDR3 region has the DNA TGTGCCAGCAGCTCCCCTCCGGGACAATTGAACACTGAAGCTTTCTTT.

This chain links TRBV6-1 with TRBJ1-5; D remains unclear. V lost 5 bases and J 1 base, leaving 9 bases between the germline ends. The CDR3 runs 14 residues. Germline V gives CDR1 MNHNS, CDR2 SASEGT. CDR3 nucleotide sequence: TGTGCCAGCAGTAAGGCGTCCAGCAATCAGCCCCAGCATTTT. As protein: CASSKASSNQPQHF.

The CDR3 loop reads CASSLESMTGYEQYF. CDR3 nucleotide sequence: TGTGCCAGCAGCTTAGAATCTATGACCGGCTACGAGCAGTACTTC. The chain combines TRBV7-2 with TRBJ2-7; D not resolved. V lost 1 base, J lost 3 bases, and 13 bases lay in between. Germline loops: CDR1 SGHTA, CDR2 FQGNSA. The CDR3 loop spans 15 amino acids.

This chain connects TRBV19 to TRBJ1-5; D not certain. Looked up from germline, CDR1 is LNHDA and CDR2 is SQIVND (reference sequence). The CDR3 covers 12 residues. Deletions cut 6 bases from V and 7 bases from J, with 10 bases between. This CDR3 reads CASREGGQPQHF. In nucleotides, the CDR3 is TGTGCCAGTAGGGAGGGAGGACAGCCCCAGCATTTT.

V gene TRBV5-1 combines with J gene TRBJ1-1, with 7 bases aligning to TRBD1. CDR3 length: 14 residues. Germline values: CDR1 SGHRS, CDR2 YFSETQ. V was clipped by 4 bases and J by 1 base; unmatched bases: 4. CDR3 loop: CASSRGTANTEAFF. The CDR3 DNA is TGCGCCAGCAGCCGGGGGACAGCGAACACTGAAGCTTTCTTT.

The rearrangement joins TRBV5-6 to TRBJ2-1; 9 bases match TRBD1. Germline V gene lookup returns CDR1 SGHDT and CDR2 YYEEEE. V lost 4 bases and J lost 8; bases outside the gene matches: 1. This CDR3 region has 12 residues. The CDR3 DNA is TGTGCCAGCAGCAGGGACAGGGATGAGCAGTTCTTC. Its protein is CASSRDRDEQFF. Based on the CDR3 plus reference TRBV5-6 and TRBJ2-1, the full variable domain is DAGVTQSPTHLIKTRGQQVTLRCSPKSGHDTVSWYQQALGQGPQFIFQYYEEEERQRGNFPDRFSGHQFPNYSSELNVNALLLGDSALYLCASSRDRDEQFFGPGTRLTVL.

The chain uses TRBV6-4 and TRBJ2-7; TRBD1 aligns across 7 bases. This CDR3 spans 16 amino acids. Germline V gives CDR1 MRHNA, CDR2 SNTAGT. V lost 0 bases, J lost 4 bases, and 9 bases stayed unmatched. CDR3 protein: CASSDSSAGQVYEQYF. The DNA of the CDR3 is TGTGCCAGCAGTGACTCGTCGGCTGGACAGGTTTACGAGCAGTACTTC.

This rearrangement joins TRBV2 to TRBJ2-3, with TRBD2 matching over 11 bases. From germline, CDR1 is SNHLY and CDR2 FYNNEI. V shed 6 bases and J 5 bases; nucleotides not matched to a gene: 1. This CDR3 spans 13 amino acids. The CDR3 nucleotides are TGTGCCAGCAGGGGACTAGCGGAAGATACGCAGTATTTT. Translation: CASRGLAEDTQYF.

The chain has TRBV30 and TRBJ1-5, with D unresolved. Germline values: CDR1 GTSNPN, CDR2 SVGIG (reference sequence). With 0 bases removed from V and 1 base from J, the gap between germline ends came to 4 bases. The CDR3 has 13 amino acids. In DNA form, the CDR3 reads TGTGCCTGGAGTGTAGAGAGCAATCAGCCCCAGCATTTT. Protein sequence: CAWSVESNQPQHF.

This clone was observed a single time. This sequence joins TRBV4-2 and TRBJ2-1; 10 bases map to TRBD2. Germline V gives CDR1 LGHNA, CDR2 YNFKEQ. The CDR3 is 16 residues long. Trimming cost V 1 base and J 8 bases; bases outside gene matches: 8. CDR3 nucleotides: TGTGCCAGCAGCCAAGGTAGTAGCGGGGGGTCTGATGAGCAGTTCTTC. Its translation is CASSQGSSGGSDEQFF.

The genes are TRBV20-1 and TRBJ1-2; D remains ambiguous. Trimming cost V 0 bases and J 5 bases, with 4 bases left between them. From germline, CDR1 is DFQATT and CDR2 SNEGSKA (reference sequence). This CDR3 is built from 11 residues. CDR3 sequence: CSARDPYGYTF. The CDR3 DNA follows: TGCAGTGCTAGAGATCCTTATGGCTACACCTTC.